Listed here are 22 T cell receptor beta chains from one sample, sequenced in a study of T cell clonality in common variable immunodeficiency. Study outcomes and limitations: Reportedly, TCR beta sequences from common variable immunodeficiency showed fewer deletions and N-nucleotide insertions.

Their antigen targets remain unknown. Data came from immunoSEQ multiplex PCR; TCRdb stores just in-frame clones and leaves some out. There are some 22,000 clones in the sample, none observed a single time. Sample: peripheral blood mononuclear cells. These receptors were obtained from a human donor with common variable immunodeficiency.

This clone was detected many times. The missing CDR3 end, 3 residues past where the read stops, is filled in from the germline J gene. The chain has TRBV7-8 and TRBJ1-1, with 8 bases lining up with TRBD1. Losses at the gene ends were 5 bases for V and 3 bases for J; bases not matched to a gene: 11. The CDR3 is made up of 16 amino acids. Germline V gene data show CDR1 as SGHVS and CDR2 as FQNEAQ. The CDR3 reads CASSMRQGKLYTEAFF. The CDR3 bases that were read are TGTGCCAGCAGCATGAGACAGGGGAAGTTGTACACTGAA.

For this clone: Read coverage stops 3 residues before the CDR3 terminus; the germline J gene supplies the remainder. This chain uses TRBV2 with TRBJ2-3; 10 positions match TRBD1. Germline CDR1 SNHLY, CDR2 FYNNEI. There are 13 residues in the CDR3. The V gene end was trimmed by 11 bases and the J gene end by 1 base; junction bases not matched to a gene: 3. This CDR3 reads CAGGTGGTDTQYF. The sequenced part of the CDR3 DNA is TGTGCCGGGGGGACAGGGGGCACAGATACG. Drawing the rest from reference TRBV2 and TRBJ2-3, the complete variable domain is EPEVTQTPSHQVTQMGQEVILRCVPISNHLYFYWYRQILGQKVEFLVSFYNNEISEKSEIFDDQFSVERPDGSNFTLKIRSTKLEDSAMYFCAGGTGGTDTQYFGPGTRLTVL.

In the case of this clone: Sequencing ends 3 residues short of the CDR3 end; the germline J gene provides the rest. The rearrangement uses TRBV19 and TRBJ2-7; the match to TRBD1 covers 8 bases. The CDR3 is made up of 15 amino acids. Germline trimming cut 6 bases from V and 0 bases from J; bases unmatched to any gene: 7. The V gene's germline CDR1 is LNHDA and CDR2 SQIVND (reference sequence). CDR3 bases read: TGTGCCAGTAGAGGACAGGGCGGGAACTCCTACGAG. Protein product: CASRGQGGNSYE. The whole CDR3 sequence reads CASRGQGGNSYEQYF.

This clone was seen ten or more times. A read error may account for a junction end that differs from germline. The read ends 3 residues before the CDR3 terminus; that terminus is restored from the germline J gene. The chain recombines TRBV7-7 with TRBJ2-1; D is possibly TRBD1 (5 bases). CDR1 is SSHAT, CDR2 FNYEAQ, per germline (reference sequence). This CDR3 contains 13 residues. CDR3 loop: CASSQTAYNEQFF. The sequenced part of the CDR3 DNA is TGTGCTAGCAGCCAGACAGCCTACAATGAG. Based on the CDR3 plus reference TRBV7-7 and TRBJ2-1, the full variable domain is GAGVSQSPRYKVTKRGQDVTLRCDPISSHATLYWYQQALGQGPEFLTYFNYEAQPDKSGLPSDRFSAERPEGSISTLTIQRTEQRDSAMYRCASSQTAYNEQFFGPGTRLTVL.

This clone counts as medium-sized. The CDR3 is cut off 3 residues early in the read; its end comes from the germline J gene. The rearrangement links TRBV30 to TRBJ2-3; D might be TRBD2 (6 bases). This CDR3 region has 12 residues. Trimming removed 2 bases from V and 4 bases from J, with 7 bases in between. Germline V gene sequence: CDR1 GTSNPN, CDR2 SVGIG (reference sequence). The CDR3: CAWSWGADTQYF. The CDR3 bases that were read are TGTGCCTGGAGTTGGGGGGCAGATACG.

This clone was found many times. The sequenced fragment ends 3 residues before the CDR3 boundary, so the rest is inferred from the germline J gene. V is TRBV7-2 and J is TRBJ1-3, with D unclear. The CDR3 contains 13 residues. Trimming left V 1 base short and J 2 bases short, with 3 bases between. Germline assignment: CDR1 SGHTA and CDR2 FQGNSA. The CDR3 DNA, read in part, is TGTGCCAGCAGCTTAGTAGCTGGAAACACC. Translated, it gives CASSLVAGNT. The whole CDR3 sequence reads CASSLVAGNTIYF.

This clone has a handful of counts. The DNA ends 3 residues before the CDR3 does, and the rest of the CDR3 is filled in from the germline J gene. J is TRBJ1-3 and V is TRBV2; D gene unclear. Germline V gene lookup returns CDR1 SNHLY and CDR2 FYNNEI. The CDR3 contains 13 residues. V dropped 4 bases and J dropped 4 bases, with 8 bases sitting between them. Partial CDR3 DNA: TGTGCCAGCAGTGGGACTCAAGGAAACACC. Protein: CASSGTQGNT. The full CDR3 sequence reads CASSGTQGNTIYF.

This clone came up many times. The read ends 3 residues before the CDR3 terminus; that terminus is restored from the germline J gene. The rearrangement links TRBV5-1 to TRBJ2-7; the D gene is possibly TRBD1 (5 bases). CDR3 length: 13 residues. The germline CDR1 and CDR2 sequences are SGHRS and YFSETQ. The V and J ends lost 0 bases and 5 bases respectively, with 9 bases between them. The CDR3 bases that were read are TGCGCCAGCAGCTTGGAGGGGCTCCACGAG. This translates into CASSLEGLHE. The CDR3 as a whole reads CASSLEGLHEQYF.

This clone was counted ten times or more. The read ends 3 residues early relative to the CDR3; the germline J gene fills the gap. This chain uses TRBV2 with TRBJ2-5; 11 bases are a match to TRBD2. J gave up 0 bases and V 4 bases, and 7 bases lay outside the gene matches. Germline CDR1 reads SNHLY; CDR2 reads FYNNEI. CDR3 length equals 17 residues. The DNA read from the CDR3 is TGTGCCAGCAGTGGAGCGACTAGCGGGGCGTACCAAGAGACC. Protein product: CASSGATSGAYQET. The complete CDR3 protein is CASSGATSGAYQETQYF.

With regard to this clone: Its ends do not fully match the called genes, so a read error is possible. The read is 3 residues too short to cover the CDR3 end, so that end is filled in from the germline J gene. The V call is TRBV7-9, the J call TRBJ1-2, with 10 positions matching TRBD1. The CDR3 loop spans 13 amino acids. Germline CDR1 SEHNR, CDR2 FQNEAQ (reference sequence). The sequenced part of the CDR3 DNA is TGTTCCAGCAGCTCCGGGACAGGGGAAGGC. This gives the protein CSSSSGTGEG. The whole CDR3 sequence is CSSSSGTGEGYTF.

This clone was observed at least ten times. The CDR3 here is CASSPRQGANEKLFF. The DNA read from the CDR3 is TGTGCCAGCAGCCCTCGACAGGGGGCTAATGAAAAA. This sequence joins TRBV7-9 and TRBJ1-4, with 9 nucleotides matching TRBD1. The observed sequence ends 3 residues before the CDR3 terminus, with the missing tail filled in from the germline J gene. V lost 5 bases and J lost 3; bases outside the gene matches: 4. The V gene's germline CDR1 is SEHNR and CDR2 FQNEAQ (reference sequence). The CDR3 extends over 15 amino acids.

This clone was counted only a few times. The missing CDR3 end, 3 residues past where the read stops, is filled in from the germline J gene. The gene calls are TRBV7-9 and TRBJ2-2; D uncertain. V was pared by 8 bases and J by 0 bases, with 10 bases between. The CDR3 covers 14 residues. CDR1 is SEHNR and CDR2 is FQNEAQ in the germline V gene (reference sequence). The sequenced part of the CDR3 DNA is TGTGCCAGCCCCGGCGGTACGAACACCGGGGAG. It is translated as CASPGGTNTGE. The full-length CDR3 reads as CASPGGTNTGELFF.

This clone has only a few counts. The sequenced fragment ends 3 residues before the CDR3 boundary, so the rest is inferred from the germline J gene. The chain is built from TRBV7-2 and TRBJ2-3; D remains ambiguous. The CDR3 consists of 14 residues. The germline V gene has CDR1 SGHTA and CDR2 FQGNSA. Trimming stripped 6 bases from V and 0 bases from J, with 10 bases between. The CDR3 region is CASRKAESTDTQYF. CDR3 bases read: TGTGCCAGCAGGAAGGCAGAGAGCACAGATACG.

The CDR3 DNA, read in part, is TGTGCCAGCAGCCGACTCAAGGGGGCTAATGAAAAA. Amino acid sequence: CASSRLKGANEK. The whole CDR3 protein is CASSRLKGANEKLFF. The V and J genes are TRBV7-2 and TRBJ1-4; the D gene is possibly TRBD1 (6 bases). The DNA ends 3 residues before the CDR3 does, and the rest of the CDR3 is filled in from the germline J gene. CDR1 and CDR2 (germline): SGHTA, FQGNSA. CDR3 size: 15 residues. The ends were cut back, 5 bases at V and 3 bases at J, with 13 bases in the middle.

In this sample, this clone turned up many times. The read gets to within 3 residues of the CDR3 end, and the germline J gene fills in the rest. This chain links TRBV7-9 with TRBJ2-7, with 7 bases that match TRBD2. Germline V gene lookup returns CDR1 SEHNR and CDR2 FQNEAQ (reference sequence). Trimming at V came to 5 bases and at J to 2 bases, leaving 3 bases not matched to a gene. This CDR3 is built from 13 residues. The CDR3 loop is CASSRGTTYEQYF. CDR3 DNA, as far as it was read: TGTGCCAGCAGCCGCGGGACTACCTACGAG.

Note on this clone: The read ends 3 residues shy of where the CDR3 ends; the end is completed using the germline J gene. The rearrangement uses TRBV30 and TRBJ1-4; D remains ambiguous. This CDR3 contains 14 residues. The V end lost 3 bases, the J end lost 7 bases, and 15 bases lay between the germline ends. Germline CDR1 and CDR2: GTSNPN and SVGIG (reference sequence). The sequenced part of the CDR3 DNA is TGTGCCTGGAGCCATAAGGTCGAGGGTGAAAAA. It is translated as CAWSHKVEGEK. The full-length CDR3 reads as CAWSHKVEGEKLFF. The entire variable domain, with the rest obtained from reference TRBV30 and TRBJ1-4, is as follows: SQTIHQWPATLVQPVGSPLSLECTVEGTSNPNLYWYRQAAGRGLQLLFYSVGIGQISSEVPQNLSASRPQDRQFILSSKKLLLSDSGFYLCAWSHKVEGEKLFFGSGTQLSVL.

This clone was recorded a few times. The CDR3 sequence: CASSLRALRNTEAFF. The covered CDR3 bases are TGTGCCAGCAGCTTGCGGGCCCTTAGGAACACTGAA. The V gene is TRBV7-2, the J gene TRBJ1-1; D uncertain. The CDR3 is cut off 3 residues early in the read; its end comes from the germline J gene. CDR1 and CDR2 from the germline V gene are SGHTA and FQGNSA. There are 15 residues in the CDR3. V lost 3 bases, J lost 1 base, and 12 bases lay in between.

The table lists this clone with a few counts. The read stops 3 residues short of the end of the CDR3; the missing end is completed from the germline J gene. The rearrangement uses TRBV5-1 and TRBJ2-7, with a tentative D call TRBD2 (7 bases). Trimming took 0 bases from V and 4 from J, leaving 14 bases between them. This CDR3 is 15 amino acids long. Germline CDR1 reads SGHRS; CDR2 reads YFSETQ. CDR3 bases read: TGCGCCAGCAGCTTGGTAGGTGGGGGGGCTTACGAG. Translating gives CASSLVGGGAYE. Given in full, the CDR3 is CASSLVGGGAYEQYF.

This clone was counted between two and nine times. CDR3 residues: CASSFGTGTYGYTF. The sequenced CDR3 bases are TGTGCCAGCAGCTTCGGGACAGGGACCTATGGC. The chain carries TRBV7-9 and TRBJ1-2, with 9 bases identical to TRBD1. The CDR3 end is not reached by the read, which stops 3 residues before it; the germline J gene fills it in. Germline V gives CDR1 SEHNR, CDR2 FQNEAQ (reference sequence). The CDR3 is 14 amino acids. J lost 4 bases, V lost 3 bases, and 3 bases had no gene match.

This clone has a count of ten or more. Compared with germline, one end of the junction differs, possibly owing to a read error. The read stops 3 residues short of the end of the CDR3; the missing end is completed from the germline J gene. The chain recombines TRBV5-1 with TRBJ2-2; 15 nucleotides align to TRBD2. From germline, CDR1 is SGHRS and CDR2 YFSETQ. This CDR3 is built from 17 residues. CDR3 DNA, as far as it was read: TGCGCCAGCAGCCGCGGGACTAGCGGGGGGAACTCCGGGGAG. As protein: CASSRGTSGGNSGE. The entire CDR3 sequence reads CASSRGTSGGNSGELFF.

This clone was seen at least ten times. The CDR3 extends 3 residues past the end of the read, so its final part is completed from the germline J gene. The chain joins TRBV5-1 to TRBJ2-2, with TRBD1 as a possible D gene (6 bases). Per the germline V gene, CDR1 is SGHRS and CDR2 is YFSETQ. CDR3 length: 15 amino acids. V lost 4 bases, J lost 5 bases, and 15 bases lay in between. The sequenced part of the CDR3 DNA is TGCGCCAGCAGCCCGACAGGTCCTGGGACCGGGGAG. This sequence encodes CASSPTGPGTGE. The CDR3 as a whole reads CASSPTGPGTGELFF.

This clone was counted ten times or more. The read is 3 residues too short to cover the CDR3 end, so that end is filled in from the germline J gene. This sequence joins TRBV20-1 and TRBJ1-5; D not resolved. The CDR3 sequence is 14 residues long. Germline V gene data show CDR1 as DFQATT and CDR2 as SNEGSKA (reference sequence). Trimming took 3 bases from V and 6 from J, leaving 15 bases between them. CDR3 sequence reads: CSASASGAGQPQHF. CDR3 DNA, as far as it was read: TGCAGTGCTAGTGCCTCGGGAGCGGGTCAGCCC.